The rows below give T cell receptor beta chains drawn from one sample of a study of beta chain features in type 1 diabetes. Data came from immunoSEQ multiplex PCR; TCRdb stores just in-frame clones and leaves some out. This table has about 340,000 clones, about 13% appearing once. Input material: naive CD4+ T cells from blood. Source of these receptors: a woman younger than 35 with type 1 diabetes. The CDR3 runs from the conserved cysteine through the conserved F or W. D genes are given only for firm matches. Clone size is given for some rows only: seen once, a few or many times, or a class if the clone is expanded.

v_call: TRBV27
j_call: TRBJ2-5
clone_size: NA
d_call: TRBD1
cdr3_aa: CASSLSGRMGQQETQYF
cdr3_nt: TGTGCCAGCAGTTTATCGGGAAGAATGGGACAGCAAGAGACCCAGTACTTC

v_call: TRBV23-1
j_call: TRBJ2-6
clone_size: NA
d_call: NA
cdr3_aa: CASHYLWVWNPSGANVLTF
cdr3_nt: TGCGCCAGCCACTATCTTTGGGTTTGGAACCCCTCTGGGGCCAACGTCCTGACTTTC

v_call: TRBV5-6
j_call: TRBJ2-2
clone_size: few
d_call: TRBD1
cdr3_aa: CASRPTGTGDTGELFF
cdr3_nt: TGTGCCAGCAGACCCACCGGGACAGGGGACACCGGGGAGCTGTTTTTT

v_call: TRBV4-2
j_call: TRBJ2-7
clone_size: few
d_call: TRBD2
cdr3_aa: CASSQGPFGGSAHEQYF
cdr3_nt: TGTGCCAGCAGCCAAGGTCCGTTTGGCGGGAGCGCCCACGAGCAGTACTTC

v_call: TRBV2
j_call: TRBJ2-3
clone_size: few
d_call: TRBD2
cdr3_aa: CASSERPRTSAGVTDTQYF
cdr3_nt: TGTGCCAGCAGTGAAAGGCCCCGGACGTCAGCGGGAGTAACAGATACGCAGTATTTT

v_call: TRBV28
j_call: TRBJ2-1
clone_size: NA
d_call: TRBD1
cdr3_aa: CASKGTARYNEQFF
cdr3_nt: TGTGCCAGCAAGGGGACAGCGAGATACAATGAGCAGTTCTTC

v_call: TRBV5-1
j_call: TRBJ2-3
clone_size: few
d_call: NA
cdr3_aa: CASSLGLDTQYF
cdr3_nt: TGCGCCAGCAGCTTGGGACTAGACACGCAGTATTTT

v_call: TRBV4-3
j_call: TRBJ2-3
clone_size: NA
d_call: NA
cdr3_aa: CASSQEGGRGDTQYF
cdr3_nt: TGCGCCAGCAGCCAAGAGGGAGGCCGGGGGGATACGCAGTATTTT

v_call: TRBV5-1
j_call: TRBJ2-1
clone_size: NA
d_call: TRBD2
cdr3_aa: CASSLVPLAGVYNEQFF
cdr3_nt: TGCGCCAGCAGCTTGGTCCCCCTAGCGGGGGTATACAATGAGCAGTTCTTC

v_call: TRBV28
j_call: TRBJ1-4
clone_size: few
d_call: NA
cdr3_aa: CASSARGKLFF
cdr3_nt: TGTGCCAGCAGTGCCAGGGGAAAACTGTTTTTT

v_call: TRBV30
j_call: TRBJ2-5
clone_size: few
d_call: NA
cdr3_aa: CARRDSGYQETQYF
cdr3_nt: TGTGCCCGGCGGGACTCGGGGTACCAAGAGACCCAGTACTTC

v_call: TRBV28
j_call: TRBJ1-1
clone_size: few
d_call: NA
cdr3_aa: CASSLPTTGRNTEAFF
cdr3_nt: TGTGCCAGCAGTCTCCCAACGACAGGACGGAACACTGAAGCTTTCTTT

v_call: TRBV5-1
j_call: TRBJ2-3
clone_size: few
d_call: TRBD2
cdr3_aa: CASSLVPSGKDTQYF
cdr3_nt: TGCGCCAGCAGCTTGGTCCCTAGCGGGAAAGATACGCAGTATTTT

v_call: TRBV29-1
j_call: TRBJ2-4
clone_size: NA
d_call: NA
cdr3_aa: CSVKDQGLAKNIQYF
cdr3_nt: TGCAGCGTGAAGGACCAGGGTTTAGCCAAAAACATTCAGTACTTC

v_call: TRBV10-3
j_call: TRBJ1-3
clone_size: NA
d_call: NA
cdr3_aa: CAISGAYGNTIYF
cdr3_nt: TGTGCCATCAGTGGCGCTTATGGAAACACCATATATTTT

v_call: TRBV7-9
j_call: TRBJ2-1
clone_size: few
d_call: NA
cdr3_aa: CASSRSVVYEQFF
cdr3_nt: TGTGCCAGCAGTCGGAGCGTTGTGTATGAGCAGTTCTTC

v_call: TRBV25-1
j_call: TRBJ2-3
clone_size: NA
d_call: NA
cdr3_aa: CASSESRGFTDTQYF
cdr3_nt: TGTGCCAGCAGTGAATCAAGGGGATTCACAGATACGCAGTATTTT

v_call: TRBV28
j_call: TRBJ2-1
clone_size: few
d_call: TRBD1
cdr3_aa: CASRRTGSYNEQFF
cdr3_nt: TGTGCCAGCAGGCGGACAGGATCTTACAATGAGCAGTTCTTC

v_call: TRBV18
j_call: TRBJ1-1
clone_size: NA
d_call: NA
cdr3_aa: CASSQPLEAFF
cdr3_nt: TGTGCCAGCTCACAGCCACTTGAAGCTTTCTTT

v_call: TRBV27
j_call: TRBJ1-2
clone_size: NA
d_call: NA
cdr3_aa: CASSFRGNYGYTF
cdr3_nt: TGTGCCAGCAGTTTCAGGGGAAACTATGGCTACACCTTC

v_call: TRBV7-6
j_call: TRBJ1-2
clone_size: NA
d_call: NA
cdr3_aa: CASSSIPAVAYGYTF
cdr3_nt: TGTGCCAGCAGCTCTATCCCCGCGGTGGCTTATGGCTACACCTTC

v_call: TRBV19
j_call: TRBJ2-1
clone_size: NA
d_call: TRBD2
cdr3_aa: CASTLSGGTYNEQFF
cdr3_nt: TGTGCCAGTACCCTAAGCGGGGGGACTTACAATGAGCAGTTCTTC

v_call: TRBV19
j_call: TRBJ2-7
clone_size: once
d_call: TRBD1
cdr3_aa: CASSRAPGTALYEQYF
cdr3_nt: TGTGCCAGTAGTAGGGCACCCGGGACAGCGCTTTACGAGCAGTACTTC

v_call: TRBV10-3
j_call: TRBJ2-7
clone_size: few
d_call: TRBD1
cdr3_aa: CAIRNGTGSYEQYF
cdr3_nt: TGTGCCATCAGAAATGGGACAGGGTCCTACGAGCAGTACTTC

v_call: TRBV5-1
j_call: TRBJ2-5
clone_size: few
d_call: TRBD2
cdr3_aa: CASRPPTSGSSETQYF
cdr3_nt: TGCGCCAGCAGACCTCCGACTAGCGGGAGCTCAGAGACCCAGTACTTC

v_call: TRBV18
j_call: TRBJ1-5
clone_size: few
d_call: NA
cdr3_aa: CASQGGDSNQPQHF
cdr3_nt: TGTGCCAGCCAGGGCGGGGACAGCAATCAGCCCCAGCATTTT

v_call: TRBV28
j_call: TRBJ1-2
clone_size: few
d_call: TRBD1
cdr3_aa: CASSWTGRYGYTF
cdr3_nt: TGTGCCAGCAGTTGGACAGGGCGATATGGCTACACCTTC

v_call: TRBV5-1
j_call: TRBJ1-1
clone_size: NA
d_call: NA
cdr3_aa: CASSLARNTEAFF
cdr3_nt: TGCGCCAGCAGCTTGGCCCGGAACACTGAAGCTTTCTTT

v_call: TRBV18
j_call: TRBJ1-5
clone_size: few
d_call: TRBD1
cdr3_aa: CASSPAQGFQPQHF
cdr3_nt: TGTGCCAGCTCACCCGCACAGGGGTTTCAGCCCCAGCATTTT

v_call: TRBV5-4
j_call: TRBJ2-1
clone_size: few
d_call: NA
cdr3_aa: CASSSDTTLIQQFF
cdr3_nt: TGTGCCAGCAGCTCAGATACGACTCTAATACAGCAGTTCTTC

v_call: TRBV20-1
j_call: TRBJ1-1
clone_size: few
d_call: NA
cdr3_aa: CSAWRVTEAFF
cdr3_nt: TGCAGTGCTTGGAGGGTCACTGAAGCTTTCTTT

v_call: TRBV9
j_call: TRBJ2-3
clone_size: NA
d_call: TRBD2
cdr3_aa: CASSAQRGLTDTQYF
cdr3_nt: TGTGCCAGCAGCGCACAGCGGGGTCTCACAGATACGCAGTATTTT

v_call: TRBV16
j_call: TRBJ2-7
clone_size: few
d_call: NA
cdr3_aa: CATREQAGPGFEQYF
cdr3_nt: TGTGCCACACGAGAACAGGCAGGGCCAGGCTTTGAGCAGTACTTC

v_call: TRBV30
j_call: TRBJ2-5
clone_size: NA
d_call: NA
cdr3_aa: CAWSHLIPPRETQYF
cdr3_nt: TGTGCCTGGAGCCATCTCATCCCCCCCCGGGAGACCCAGTACTTC

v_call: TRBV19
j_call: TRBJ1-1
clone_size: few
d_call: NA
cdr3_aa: CASSIDGGSNTEAFF
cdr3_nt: TGTGCCAGTAGTATAGACGGGGGTTCGAACACTGAAGCTTTCTTT

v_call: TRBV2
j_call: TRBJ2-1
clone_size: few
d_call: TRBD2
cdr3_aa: CASATTSGVYNEQFF
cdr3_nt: TGTGCCAGCGCAACGACTAGCGGAGTTTACAATGAGCAGTTCTTC

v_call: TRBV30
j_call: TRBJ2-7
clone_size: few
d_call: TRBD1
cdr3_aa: CAWSADRAWGEQYF
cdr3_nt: TGTGCCTGGAGTGCCGACAGGGCGTGGGGGGAGCAGTACTTC

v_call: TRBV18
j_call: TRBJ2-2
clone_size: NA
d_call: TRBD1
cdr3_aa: CASSPGQGNTGELFF
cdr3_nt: TGTGCCAGCTCACCGGGACAGGGGAACACCGGGGAGCTGTTTTTT

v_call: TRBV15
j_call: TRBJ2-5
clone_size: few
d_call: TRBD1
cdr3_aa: CATSRGTGGSNQETQYF
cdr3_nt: TGTGCCACCAGCAGGGGAACAGGGGGATCGAACCAAGAGACCCAGTACTTC

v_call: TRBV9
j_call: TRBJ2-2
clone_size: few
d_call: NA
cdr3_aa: CASSPNRVTGELFF
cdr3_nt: TGTGCCAGCAGCCCAAACAGGGTAACCGGGGAGCTGTTTTTT

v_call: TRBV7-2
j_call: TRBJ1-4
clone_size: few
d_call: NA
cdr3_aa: CASSPRGGNEKLFF
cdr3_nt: TGTGCCAGCAGCCCTCGGGGGGGTAATGAAAAACTGTTTTTT

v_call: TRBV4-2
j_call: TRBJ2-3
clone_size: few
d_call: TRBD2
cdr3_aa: CASSQEGPRIGRHTQYF
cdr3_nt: TGTGCCAGCAGCCAAGAGGGCCCGCGTATCGGGAGGCATACGCAGTATTTT

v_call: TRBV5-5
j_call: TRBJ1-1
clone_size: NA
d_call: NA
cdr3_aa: CASSQTLEYTEAFF
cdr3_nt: TGCGCCAGCAGCCAAACCCTGGAGTACACTGAAGCTTTCTTT

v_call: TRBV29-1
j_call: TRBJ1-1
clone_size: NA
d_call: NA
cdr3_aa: CSVEVRQGHGEAFF
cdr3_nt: TGCAGCGTTGAGGTGCGGCAGGGGCATGGTGAAGCTTTCTTT

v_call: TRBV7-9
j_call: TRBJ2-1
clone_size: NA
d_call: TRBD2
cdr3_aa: CASVFSSGSASYNEQFF
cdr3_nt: TGTGCCAGCGTTTTTTCAAGCGGGAGTGCCTCCTACAATGAGCAGTTCTTC

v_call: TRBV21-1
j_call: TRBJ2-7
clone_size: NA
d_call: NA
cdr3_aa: CASSKVVRMRAQGYEQYF
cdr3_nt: TGTGCCAGCAGCAAAGTAGTAAGGATGCGGGCACAGGGCTACGAGCAGTACTTC

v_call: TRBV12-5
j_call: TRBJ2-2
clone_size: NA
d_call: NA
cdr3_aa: CASGLTSGELFF
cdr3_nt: TGTGCTAGTGGTTTGACGAGCGGGGAGCTGTTTTTT

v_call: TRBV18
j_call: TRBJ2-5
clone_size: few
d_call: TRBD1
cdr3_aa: CASSPNPGQGETQYF
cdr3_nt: TGTGCCAGCTCACCCAATCCGGGACAGGGAGAGACCCAGTACTTC

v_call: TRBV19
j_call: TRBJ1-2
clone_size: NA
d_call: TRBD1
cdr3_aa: CASSSDRGGYGYTF
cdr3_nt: TGTGCCAGTAGTTCGGACAGGGGAGGCTATGGCTACACCTTC

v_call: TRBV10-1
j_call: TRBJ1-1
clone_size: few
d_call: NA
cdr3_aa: CASSEGLNTEAFF
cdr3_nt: TGCGCCAGCAGTGAGGGCTTGAACACTGAAGCTTTCTTT

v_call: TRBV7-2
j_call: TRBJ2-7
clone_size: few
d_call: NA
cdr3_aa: CASSLGPLSSYEQYF
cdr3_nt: TGTGCCAGCAGCTTAGGCCCCCTTAGCTCCTACGAGCAGTACTTC

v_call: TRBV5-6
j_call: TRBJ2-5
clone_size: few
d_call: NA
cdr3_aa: CASSLRGTQYF
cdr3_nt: TGTGCCAGCAGCCTTCGGGGGACCCAGTACTTC

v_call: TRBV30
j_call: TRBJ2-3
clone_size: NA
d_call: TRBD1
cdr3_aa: CAWSVGDSYTDTQYF
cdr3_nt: TGTGCCTGGAGTGTGGGGGACAGCTACACAGATACGCAGTATTTT

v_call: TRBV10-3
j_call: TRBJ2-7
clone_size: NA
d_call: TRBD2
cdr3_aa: CAISESIYRREGRYEQYF
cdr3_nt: TGTGCCATCAGTGAGTCGATTTATCGGCGGGAGGGCCGCTACGAGCAGTACTTC

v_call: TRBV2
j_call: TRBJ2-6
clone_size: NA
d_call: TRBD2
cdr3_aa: CASSDPAGASGANVLTF
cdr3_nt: TGTGCCAGCAGTGACCCCGCGGGAGCCTCTGGGGCCAACGTCCTGACTTTC

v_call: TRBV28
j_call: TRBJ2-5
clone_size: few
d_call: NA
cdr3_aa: CASSFSQGPETQYF
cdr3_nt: TGTGCCAGCAGTTTCTCACAGGGCCCAGAGACCCAGTACTTC

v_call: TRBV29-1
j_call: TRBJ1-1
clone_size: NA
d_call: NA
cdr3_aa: CSVEENRGAEAFF
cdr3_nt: TGCAGCGTTGAAGAGAACCGGGGGGCTGAAGCTTTCTTT